The 5 T cell receptor beta chains in this list originate from one sample, sequenced in a study of blood T cell repertoires in COVID-19. Produced via immunoSEQ multiplex PCR; TCRdb's table is partial and in-frame only. The profile covers 25,000 to 30,000 clones, with 72% appearing a single time and 21% taken by the ten largest. Specimen: peripheral blood. These receptors were obtained from a boy between 2 and 10 years old with active or convalescent COVID-19.

This clone has just one count. The chain carries TRBV5-1 and TRBJ1-2; D uncertain. CDR3 length: 14 amino acids. V was clipped by 2 bases and J by 2 bases, with 10 bases between them. CDR1 is SGHRS, CDR2 YFSETQ, per germline. The CDR3 DNA reads as TGCGCCAGCAGCTTACAGAATGGAAACTATGGCTACACCTTC. Amino acids: CASSLQNGNYGYTF.

The chain uses TRBV6-1 and TRBJ2-5; a weak D match, TRBD1 (6 bases). Germline V gene data show CDR1 as MNHNS and CDR2 as SASEGT. The V end lost 0 bases, the J end lost 7 bases, and 21 bases lay between the germline ends. The CDR3 consists of 17 residues. The CDR3 DNA reads as TGTGCCAGCAGTGAAGCATTCAGGGGTAATAATAAGAGGACCCAGTACTTC. It encodes CASSEAFRGNNKRTQYF.

V usage is TRBV6-5 and J usage is TRBJ1-3; possibly TRBD1 for D (6 bases). Germline V lookup: CDR1 MNHEY, CDR2 SVGAGI. Deletions cut 5 bases from V and 6 bases from J, with 17 bases between. There are 15 residues in the CDR3. The CDR3 region has the DNA TGTGCCAGCAGTATACGTCGGACAGCTTCAAACACCATATATTTT. Translation: CASSIRRTASNTIYF.

This clone has only a few counts. The chain joins TRBV6-2 or TRBV6-3 to TRBJ1-1; D may be TRBD1 (6 bases). The germline gives CDR1 MNHEY, CDR2 SVGEGT. Between the trimmed V and J ends, which lost 4 bases and 6 bases, there was a span of 15 bases. This CDR3 spans 14 amino acids. In DNA form, the CDR3 reads TGTGCCAGCAGTTCCCTGCGGGGGGCGGCTGAAGCTTTCTTT. It translates to CASSSLRGAAEAFF.

CDR3 residues: CASSSSIGTESPLHF. CDR3 coding DNA: TGTGCCAGCAGCTCGAGTATCGGGACAGAGTCACCCCTCCACTTT. The chain carries TRBV7-9 and TRBJ1-6; TRBD1 agrees at 7 bases. V lost 4 bases to trimming and J lost 10 bases; unmatched junction nucleotides: 10. From germline, CDR1 is SEHNR and CDR2 FQNEAQ (reference sequence). The CDR3 is 15 residues long.